Shown below are 9 T cell receptor beta chains from a single sample sequenced in a study of OX40 agonist ivuxolimab in advanced cancers. Method: immunoSEQ multiplex PCR; TCRdb's copy keeps in-frame clones and lacks some. The sample shows 20,000 to 25,000 clones, roughly 88% of them seen only once. Material: CD4+ or CD8+ T cells sorted from blood, obtained in a trial of the OX40 agonist ivuxolimab. The receptors were sampled from an adult with an advanced solid tumor such as melanoma, head and neck, liver or kidney cancer.

V usage is TRBV6-5 and J usage is TRBJ2-7; 7 bases line up with TRBD2. This CDR3 is 14 amino acids long. From germline, CDR1 is MNHEY and CDR2 SVGAGI. With 6 bases clipped from V and 2 bases from J, the junction kept 7 bases outside the gene matches. CDR3 DNA sequence: TGTGCCAGCAGACTAACAGGACTAGCCTACGAGCAGTACTTC. Protein sequence: CASRLTGLAYEQYF.

This chain joins TRBV6-1 and TRBJ1-1; D not resolved. V lost 2 bases and J lost 4, with 17 bases in between. Germline V gene lookup returns CDR1 MNHNS and CDR2 SASEGT. This CDR3 is built from 16 residues. The CDR3 coding sequence is TGTGCCAGCAGTGAATGGGCGTGGGATGAGGGCACTGAAGCTTTCTTT. Its protein is CASSEWAWDEGTEAFF.

V and J are TRBV7-3 and TRBJ2-2, with 8 bases that match TRBD1. The CDR3 consists of 16 residues. V lost 2 bases, J lost 4 bases, and 6 bases stayed unmatched. Germline values: CDR1 SGHTA, CDR2 FQGTGA. The CDR3 sequence is CASSLETGVATGELFF. The CDR3 region has the DNA TGTGCCAGCAGCTTAGAGACAGGGGTCGCCACCGGGGAGCTGTTTTTT. Full variable domain (missing parts from reference TRBV7-3 and TRBJ2-2): GAGVSQTPSNKVTEKGKYVELRCDPISGHTALYWYRQSLGQGPEFLIYFQGTGAADDSGLPNDRFFAVRPEGSVSTLKIQRTERGDSAVYLCASSLETGVATGELFFGEGSRLTVL.

This chain connects TRBV28 to TRBJ2-7; tentatively, D is TRBD2 (6 bases). Per the germline V gene, CDR1 is MDHEN and CDR2 is SYDVKM. Trimming left V 3 bases short and J 12 bases short, with 18 bases between. This CDR3 has 13 amino acids. The CDR3 loop is CASSFPGPRGWYF. The CDR3 bases are TGTGCCAGCAGTTTTCCTGGCCCTCGGGGGTGGTACTTC.

The V gene is TRBV9, the J gene TRBJ2-5, with D possibly matching TRBD1 (6 bases). Judging by the DNA end, TRBJ2-7 fits better; the J call may be wrong. The germline V gene has CDR1 SGDLS and CDR2 YYNGEE. The CDR3 covers 13 residues. In DNA, the CDR3 is TGTGCCAGCAGCGGCAACAGGGCCCACGAGCAGTACTTC. It yields the protein CASSGNRAHEQYF.

The V gene is TRBV28, the J gene TRBJ2-7; 10 positions match TRBD2. The CDR3 has 14 residues. Germline CDR1 and CDR2: MDHEN and SYDVKM. The junction had 8 bases not matched to a gene; V was cut back by 5 bases and J by 7 bases. The CDR3 region has the DNA TGTGCCAGCAGTCCAGCGGGAGGGCCTGGGGAGCAGTACTTC. It is translated as CASSPAGGPGEQYF.

This chain joins TRBV7-2 and TRBJ2-3; 11 bases match TRBD2. Germline V gives CDR1 SGHTA, CDR2 FQGNSA. CDR3 length: 15 amino acids. Germline trimming cut 2 bases from V and 10 bases from J; bases unmatched to any gene: 8. The CDR3 DNA follows: TGTGCCAGCAGCTTATCTAGCGGGGGGCGAGGGTCGCAGTATTTT. Translating it yields CASSLSSGGRGSQYF.

The gene calls are TRBV14 and TRBJ2-2, with D uncertain. Per germline, CDR1 SGHDN and CDR2 FVKESK. V lost 7 bases and J 0 bases, leaving 9 bases between the germline ends. CDR3 size: 14 residues. Written as DNA, the CDR3 is TGTGCCAGCAAGGTCAATACGAACACCGGGGAGCTGTTTTTT. Its protein is CASKVNTNTGELFF. Full variable domain (rest looked up from reference TRBV14 and TRBJ2-2): EAGVTQFPSHSVIEKGQTVTLRCDPISGHDNLYWYRRVMGKEIKFLLHFVKESKQDESGMPNNRFLAERTGGTYSTLKVQPAELEDSGVYFCASKVNTNTGELFFGEGSRLTVL.

The chain links TRBV18 to TRBJ2-3; 12 bases agree with TRBD2. The CDR3 is made up of 18 amino acids. After removal of 2 bases from V and 2 bases from J, the junction contained 8 bases not matched to a gene. Germline loops: CDR1 KGHSH, CDR2 LQKENI. The DNA for the CDR3 is TGTGCCAGCTCACCATCGCTTCGGACTAGCGGGGCCACAGATACGCAGTATTTT. It translates to CASSPSLRTSGATDTQYF.